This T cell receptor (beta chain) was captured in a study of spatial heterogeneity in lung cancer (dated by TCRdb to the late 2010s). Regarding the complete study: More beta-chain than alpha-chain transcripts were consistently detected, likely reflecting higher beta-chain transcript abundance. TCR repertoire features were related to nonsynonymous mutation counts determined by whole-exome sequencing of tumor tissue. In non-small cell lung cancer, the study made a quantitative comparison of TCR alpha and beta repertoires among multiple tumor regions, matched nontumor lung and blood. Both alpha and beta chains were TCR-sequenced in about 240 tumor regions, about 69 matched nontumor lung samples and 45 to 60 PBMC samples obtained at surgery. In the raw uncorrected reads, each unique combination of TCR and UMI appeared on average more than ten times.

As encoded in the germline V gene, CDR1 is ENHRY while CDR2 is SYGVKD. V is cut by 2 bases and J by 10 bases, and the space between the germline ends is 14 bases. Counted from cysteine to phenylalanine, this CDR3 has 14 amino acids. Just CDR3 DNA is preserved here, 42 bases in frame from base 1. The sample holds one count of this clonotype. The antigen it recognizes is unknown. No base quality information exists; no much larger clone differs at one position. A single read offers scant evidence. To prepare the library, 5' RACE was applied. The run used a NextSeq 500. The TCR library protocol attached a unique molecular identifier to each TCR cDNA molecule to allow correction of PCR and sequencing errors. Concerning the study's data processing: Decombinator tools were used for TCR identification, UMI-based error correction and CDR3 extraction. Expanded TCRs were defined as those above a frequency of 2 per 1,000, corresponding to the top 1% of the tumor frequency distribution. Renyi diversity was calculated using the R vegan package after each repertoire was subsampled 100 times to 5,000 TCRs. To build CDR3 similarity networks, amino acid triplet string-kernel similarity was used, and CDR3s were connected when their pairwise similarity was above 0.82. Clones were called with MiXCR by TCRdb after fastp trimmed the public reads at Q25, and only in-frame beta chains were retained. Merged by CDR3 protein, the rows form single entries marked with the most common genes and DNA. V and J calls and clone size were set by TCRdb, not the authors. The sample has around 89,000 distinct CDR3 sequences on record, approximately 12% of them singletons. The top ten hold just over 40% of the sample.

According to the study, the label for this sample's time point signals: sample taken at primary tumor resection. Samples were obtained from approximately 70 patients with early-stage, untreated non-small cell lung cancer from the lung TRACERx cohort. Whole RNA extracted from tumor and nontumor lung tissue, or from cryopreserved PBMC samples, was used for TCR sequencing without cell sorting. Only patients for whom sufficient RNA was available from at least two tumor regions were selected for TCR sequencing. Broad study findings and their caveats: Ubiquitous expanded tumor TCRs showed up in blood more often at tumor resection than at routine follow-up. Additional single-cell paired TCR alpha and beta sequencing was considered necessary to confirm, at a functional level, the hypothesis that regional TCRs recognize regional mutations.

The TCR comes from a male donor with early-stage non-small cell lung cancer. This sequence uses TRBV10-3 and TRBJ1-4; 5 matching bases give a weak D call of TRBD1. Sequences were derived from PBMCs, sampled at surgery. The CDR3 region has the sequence CAISEPDRGGKLFF. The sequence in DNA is TGTGCCATCAGTGAGCCTGATCGGGGCGGAAAACTGTTTTTT.